Sequencing of this TCR beta chain was carried out in a study of early stage breast cancer tumors. Assay: immunoSEQ multiplex PCR; the TCRdb copy retains only in-frame clones and omits some. Here the sample spans tens of thousands of clones, 60% to 85% being singletons. Study conclusions and caveats: Compared with adjacent normal breast tissue, tumors showed around 2.7-fold greater T cell density and higher clonality.

Remarks on this clone: What it binds is unknown.

This CDR3 comprises 15 residues. Germline values: CDR1 SGDLS, CDR2 YYNGEE. The V gene lost 0 bases and the J gene lost 2 bases, with 12 bases spanning the gap. This clonotype was sampled from a person between 30 and 45 years old with breast cancer. J is TRBJ2-7 and V is TRBV9, with D maybe TRBD1 (5 bases). The specimen sequenced was blood. CDR3 residues: CASSVGADSPYEQYF. The CDR3 coding sequence is TGTGCCAGCAGCGTAGGGGCCGACAGCCCCTACGAGCAGTACTTC.